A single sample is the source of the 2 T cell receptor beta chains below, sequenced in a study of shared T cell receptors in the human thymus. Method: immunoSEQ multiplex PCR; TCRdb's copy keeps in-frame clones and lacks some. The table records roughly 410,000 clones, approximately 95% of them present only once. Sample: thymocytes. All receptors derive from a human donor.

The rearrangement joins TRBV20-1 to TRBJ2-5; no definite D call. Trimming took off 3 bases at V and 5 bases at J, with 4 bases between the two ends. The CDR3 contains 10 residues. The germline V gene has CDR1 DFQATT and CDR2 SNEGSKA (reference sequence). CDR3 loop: CSARKETQYF. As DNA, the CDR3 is TGCAGTGCTAGGAAGGAGACCCAGTACTTC.

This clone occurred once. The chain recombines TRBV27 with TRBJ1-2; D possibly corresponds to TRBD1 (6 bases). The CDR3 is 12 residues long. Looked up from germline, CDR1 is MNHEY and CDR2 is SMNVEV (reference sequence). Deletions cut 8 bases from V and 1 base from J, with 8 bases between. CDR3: CASRTVNYGYTF. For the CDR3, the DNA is TGTGCCAGCCGGACAGTTAACTATGGCTACACCTTC.